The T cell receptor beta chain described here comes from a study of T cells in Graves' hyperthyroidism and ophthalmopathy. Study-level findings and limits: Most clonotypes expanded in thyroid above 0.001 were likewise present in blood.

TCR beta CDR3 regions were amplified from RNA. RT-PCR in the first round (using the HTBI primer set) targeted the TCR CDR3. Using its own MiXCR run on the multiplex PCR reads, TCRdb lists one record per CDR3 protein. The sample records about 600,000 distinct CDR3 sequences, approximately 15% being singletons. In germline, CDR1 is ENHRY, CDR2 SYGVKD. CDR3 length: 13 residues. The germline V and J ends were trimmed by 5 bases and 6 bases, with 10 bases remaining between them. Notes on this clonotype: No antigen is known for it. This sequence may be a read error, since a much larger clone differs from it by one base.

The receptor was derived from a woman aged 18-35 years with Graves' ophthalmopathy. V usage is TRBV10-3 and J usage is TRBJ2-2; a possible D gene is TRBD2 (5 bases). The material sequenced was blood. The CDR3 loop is CAISFMRAGELFF. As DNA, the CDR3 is TGTGCCATCAGTTTTATGAGGGCCGGGGAGCTGTTTTTT.